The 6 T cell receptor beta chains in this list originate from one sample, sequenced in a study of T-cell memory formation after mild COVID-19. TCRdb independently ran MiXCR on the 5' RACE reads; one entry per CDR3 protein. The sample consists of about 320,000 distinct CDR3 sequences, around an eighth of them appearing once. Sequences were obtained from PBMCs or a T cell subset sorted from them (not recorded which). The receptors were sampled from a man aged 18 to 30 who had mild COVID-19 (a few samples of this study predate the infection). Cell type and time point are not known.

The CDR3 bases are TGTGCCAGCAGCTTAGTAGGGGCCAGACTCTCCCCGTACTTC. It is translated as CASSLVGARLSPYF. J is TRBJ2-7 and V is TRBV7-9, with D possibly matching TRBD1 (5 bases). This CDR3 is built from 14 residues. CDR1 SEHNR and CDR2 FQNEAQ come from the germline V gene (reference sequence). Trimming pared 1 base from V and 12 bases from J, leaving 19 bases between.

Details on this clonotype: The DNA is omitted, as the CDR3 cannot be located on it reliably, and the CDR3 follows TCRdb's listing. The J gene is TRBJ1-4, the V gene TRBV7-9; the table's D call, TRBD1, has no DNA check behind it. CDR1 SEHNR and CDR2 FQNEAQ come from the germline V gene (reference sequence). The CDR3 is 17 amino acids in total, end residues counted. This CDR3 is CASSLGIQGSLMKNCFF.

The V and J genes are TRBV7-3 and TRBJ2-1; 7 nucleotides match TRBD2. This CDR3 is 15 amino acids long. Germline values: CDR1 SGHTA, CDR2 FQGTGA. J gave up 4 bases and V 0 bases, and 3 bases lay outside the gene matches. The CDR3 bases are TGTGCCAGCAGCTTAACCGGGAGGAGGTACAATGAGCAGTTCTTC. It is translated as CASSLTGRRYNEQFF.

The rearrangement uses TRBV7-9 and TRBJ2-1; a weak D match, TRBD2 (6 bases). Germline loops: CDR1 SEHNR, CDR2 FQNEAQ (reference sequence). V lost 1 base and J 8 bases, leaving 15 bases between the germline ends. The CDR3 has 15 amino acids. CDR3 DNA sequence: TGTGCCAGCAGCTTAGGTGGGCGGGACGATTATGAGCAGTTCTTC. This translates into CASSLGGRDDYEQFF.

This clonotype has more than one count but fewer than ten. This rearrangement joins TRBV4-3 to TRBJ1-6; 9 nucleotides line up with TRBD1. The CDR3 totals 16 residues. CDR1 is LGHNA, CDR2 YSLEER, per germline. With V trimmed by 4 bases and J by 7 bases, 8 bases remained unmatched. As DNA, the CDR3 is TGCGCCAGCAGCCTGTCCGGGACAGGGCGGAATTCACCCCTCCACTTT. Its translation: CASSLSGTGRNSPLHF.

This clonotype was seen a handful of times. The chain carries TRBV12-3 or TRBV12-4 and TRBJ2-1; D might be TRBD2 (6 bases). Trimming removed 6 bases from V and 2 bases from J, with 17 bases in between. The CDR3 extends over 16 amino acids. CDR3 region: CASRPLGGATYNEQFF. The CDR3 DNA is TGTGCCAGCAGGCCCCTGGGCGGGGCTACCTACAATGAGCAGTTCTTC.